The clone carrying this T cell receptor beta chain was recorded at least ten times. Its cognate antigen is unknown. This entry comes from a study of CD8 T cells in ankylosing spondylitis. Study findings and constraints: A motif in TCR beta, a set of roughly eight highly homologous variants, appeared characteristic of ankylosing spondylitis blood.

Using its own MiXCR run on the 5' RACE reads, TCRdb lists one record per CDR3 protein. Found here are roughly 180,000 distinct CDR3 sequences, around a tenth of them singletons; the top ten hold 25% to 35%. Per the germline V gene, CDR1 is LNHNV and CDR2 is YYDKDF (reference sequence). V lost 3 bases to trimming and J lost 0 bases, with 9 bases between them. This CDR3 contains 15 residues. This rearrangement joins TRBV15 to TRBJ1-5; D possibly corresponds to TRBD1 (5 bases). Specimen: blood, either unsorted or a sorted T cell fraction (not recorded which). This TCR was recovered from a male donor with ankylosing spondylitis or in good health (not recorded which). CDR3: CATSRNQGSNQPQHF. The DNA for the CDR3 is TGTGCCACCAGCAGGAACCAGGGTAGCAATCAGCCCCAGCATTTT.